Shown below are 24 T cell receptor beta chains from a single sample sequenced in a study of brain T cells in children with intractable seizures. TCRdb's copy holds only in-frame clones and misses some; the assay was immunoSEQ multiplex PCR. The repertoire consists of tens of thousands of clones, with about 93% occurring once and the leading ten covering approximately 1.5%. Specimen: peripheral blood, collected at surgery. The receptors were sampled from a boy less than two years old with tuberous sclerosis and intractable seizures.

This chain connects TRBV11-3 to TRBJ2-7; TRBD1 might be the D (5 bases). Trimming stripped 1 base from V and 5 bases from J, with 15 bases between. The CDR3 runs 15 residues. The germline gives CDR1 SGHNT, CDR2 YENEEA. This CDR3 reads CASSLVTPRAHEQYF. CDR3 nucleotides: TGTGCCAGCAGCTTAGTGACTCCCAGGGCCCACGAGCAGTACTTC.

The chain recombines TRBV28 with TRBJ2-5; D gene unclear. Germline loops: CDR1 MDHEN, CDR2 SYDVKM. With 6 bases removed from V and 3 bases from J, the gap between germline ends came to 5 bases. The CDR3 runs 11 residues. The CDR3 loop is CASSVEETQYF. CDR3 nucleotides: TGTGCCAGCAGCGTCGAAGAGACCCAGTACTTC.

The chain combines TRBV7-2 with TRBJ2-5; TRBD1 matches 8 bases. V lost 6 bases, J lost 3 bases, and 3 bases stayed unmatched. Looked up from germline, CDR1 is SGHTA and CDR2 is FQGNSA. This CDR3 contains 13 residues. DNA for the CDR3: TGTGCCAGCAGAGAGACAGGGGAAGAGACCCAGTACTTC. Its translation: CASRETGEETQYF. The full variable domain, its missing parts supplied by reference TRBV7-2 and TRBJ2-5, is GAGVSQSPSNKVTEKGKDVELRCDPISGHTALYWYRQSLGQGLEFLIYFQGNSAPDKSGLPSDRFSAERTGGSVSTLTIQRTQQEDSAVYLCASRETGEETQYFGPGTRLLVL.

The CDR3 DNA follows: TGTGCCATCTCTCAGGGAATCGACTATGGCTACACCTTC. The encoded protein is CAISQGIDYGYTF. The J gene is TRBJ1-2, the V gene TRBV12-3 or TRBV12-4; maybe TRBD1 (5 bases). The CDR3 extends over 13 amino acids. The V and J ends lost 10 bases and 3 bases respectively, with 15 bases between them.

CDR3 bases: TGCAGTGCTAGTGGGATTTCGGAGGGATATAATTCACCCCTCCACTTT. Translating it yields CSASGISEGYNSPLHF. This chain links TRBV20-1 with TRBJ1-6; D not resolved. The CDR3 totals 16 residues. Trimming took off 3 bases at V and 4 bases at J, with 16 bases between the two ends. Germline CDR1 and CDR2: DFQATT and SNEGSKA (reference sequence).

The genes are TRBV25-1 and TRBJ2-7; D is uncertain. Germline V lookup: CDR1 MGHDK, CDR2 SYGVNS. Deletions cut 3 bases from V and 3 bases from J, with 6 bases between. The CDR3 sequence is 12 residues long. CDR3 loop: CASSDKNYEQYF. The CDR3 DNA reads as TGTGCCAGCAGTGACAAAAACTACGAGCAGTACTTC.

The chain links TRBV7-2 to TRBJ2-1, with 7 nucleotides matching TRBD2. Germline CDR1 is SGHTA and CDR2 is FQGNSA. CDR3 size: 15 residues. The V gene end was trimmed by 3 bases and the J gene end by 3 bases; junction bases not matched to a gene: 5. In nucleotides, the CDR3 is TGTGCCAGCAGCTTCGGGCTAGCGGACTACAATGAGCAGTTCTTC. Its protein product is CASSFGLADYNEQFF.

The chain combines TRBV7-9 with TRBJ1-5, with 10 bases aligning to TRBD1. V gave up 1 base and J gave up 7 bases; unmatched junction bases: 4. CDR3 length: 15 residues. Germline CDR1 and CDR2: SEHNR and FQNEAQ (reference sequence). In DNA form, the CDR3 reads TGTGCCAGCAGCTTAGGACAGGGGGCTGGCCAGCCCCAGCATTTT. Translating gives CASSLGQGAGQPQHF. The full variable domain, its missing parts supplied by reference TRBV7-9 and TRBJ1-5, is DTGVSQNPRHKITKRGQNVTFRCDPISEHNRLYWYRQTLGQGPEFLTYFQNEAQLEKSRLLSDRFSAERPKGSFSTLEIQRTEQGDSAMYLCASSLGQGAGQPQHFGDGTRLSIL.

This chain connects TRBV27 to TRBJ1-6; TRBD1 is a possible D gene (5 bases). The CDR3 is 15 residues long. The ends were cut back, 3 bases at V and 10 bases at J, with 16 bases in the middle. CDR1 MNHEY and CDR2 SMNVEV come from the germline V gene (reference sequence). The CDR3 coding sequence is TGTGCCAGCAGTTTGCAGGGCCTCTCGAGCTCACCCCTCCACTTT. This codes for CASSLQGLSSSPLHF.

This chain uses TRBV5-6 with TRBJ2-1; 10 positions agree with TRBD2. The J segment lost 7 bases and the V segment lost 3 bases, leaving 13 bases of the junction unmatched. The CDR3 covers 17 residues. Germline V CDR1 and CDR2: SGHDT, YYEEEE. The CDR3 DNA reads TGTGCCAGCAGCTGGATTCATACTAGCGGGGTAGATAATGAGCAGTTCTTC. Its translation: CASSWIHTSGVDNEQFF.

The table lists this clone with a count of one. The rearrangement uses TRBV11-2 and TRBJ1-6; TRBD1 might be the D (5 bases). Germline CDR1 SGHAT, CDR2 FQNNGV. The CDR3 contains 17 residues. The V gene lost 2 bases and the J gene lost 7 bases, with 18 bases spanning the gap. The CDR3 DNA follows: TGTGCCAGCAGCTTAAGGGGAGAGAGGGCTTTGAATTCACCCCTCCACTTT. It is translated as CASSLRGERALNSPLHF.

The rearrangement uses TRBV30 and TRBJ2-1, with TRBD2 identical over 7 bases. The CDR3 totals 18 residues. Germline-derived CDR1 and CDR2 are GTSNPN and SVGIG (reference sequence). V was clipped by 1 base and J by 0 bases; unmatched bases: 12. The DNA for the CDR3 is TGTGCCTGGAGTGGATTAGCCCGAGCGGGGCCCTCCTACAATGAGCAGTTCTTC. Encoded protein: CAWSGLARAGPSYNEQFF.

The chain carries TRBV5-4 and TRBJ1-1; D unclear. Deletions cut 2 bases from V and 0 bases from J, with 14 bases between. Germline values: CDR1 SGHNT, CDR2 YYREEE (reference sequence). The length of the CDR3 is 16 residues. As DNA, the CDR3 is TGTGCCAGCAGCTTATATTCTACAAGCATGAACACTGAAGCTTTCTTT. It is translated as CASSLYSTSMNTEAFF.

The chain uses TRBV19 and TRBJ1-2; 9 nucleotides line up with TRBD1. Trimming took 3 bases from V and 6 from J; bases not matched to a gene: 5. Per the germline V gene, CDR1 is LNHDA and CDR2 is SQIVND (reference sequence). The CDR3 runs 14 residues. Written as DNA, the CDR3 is TGTGCCAGTAGTATCCGGACAGGGGAGAATGGCTACACCTTC. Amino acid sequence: CASSIRTGENGYTF. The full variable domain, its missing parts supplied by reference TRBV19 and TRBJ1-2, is DGGITQSPKYLFRKEGQNVTLSCEQNLNHDAMYWYRQDPGQGLRLIYYSQIVNDFQKGDIAEGYSVSREKKESFPLTVTSAQKNPTAFYLCASSIRTGENGYTFGSGTRLTVV.

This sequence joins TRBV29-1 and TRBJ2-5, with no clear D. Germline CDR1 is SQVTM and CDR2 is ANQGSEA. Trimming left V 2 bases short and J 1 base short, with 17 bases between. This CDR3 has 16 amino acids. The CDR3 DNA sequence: TGCAGCGTTGAACTGGGGTCTGCTTATTCCCAAGAGACCCAGTACTTC. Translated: CSVELGSAYSQETQYF.

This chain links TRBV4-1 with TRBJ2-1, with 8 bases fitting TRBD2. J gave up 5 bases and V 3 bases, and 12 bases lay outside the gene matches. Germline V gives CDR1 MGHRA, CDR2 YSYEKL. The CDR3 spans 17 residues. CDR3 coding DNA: TGCGCCAGCAGCCAGCCCTTTCGCGGGAGGATGAACAATGAGCAGTTCTTC. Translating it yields CASSQPFRGRMNNEQFF.

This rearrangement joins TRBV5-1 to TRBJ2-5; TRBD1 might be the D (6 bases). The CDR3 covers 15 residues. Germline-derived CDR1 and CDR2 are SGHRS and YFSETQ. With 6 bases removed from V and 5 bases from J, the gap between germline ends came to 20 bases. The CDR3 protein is CASIEGVQEWETQYF. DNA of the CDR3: TGCGCCAGCATTGAGGGGGTCCAAGAATGGGAGACCCAGTACTTC. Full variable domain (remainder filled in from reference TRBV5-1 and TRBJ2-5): KAGVTQTPRYLIKTRGQQVTLSCSPISGHRSVSWYQQTPGQGLQFLFEYFSETQRNKGNFPGRFSGRQFSNSRSEMNVSTLELGDSALYLCASIEGVQEWETQYFGPGTRLLVL.

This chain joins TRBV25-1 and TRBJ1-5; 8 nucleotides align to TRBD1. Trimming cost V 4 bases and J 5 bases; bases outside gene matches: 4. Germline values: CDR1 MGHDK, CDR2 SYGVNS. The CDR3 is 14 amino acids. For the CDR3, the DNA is TGTGCCAGCAGTGTGTGGGACAGGCATCAGCCCCAGCATTTT. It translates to CASSVWDRHQPQHF.

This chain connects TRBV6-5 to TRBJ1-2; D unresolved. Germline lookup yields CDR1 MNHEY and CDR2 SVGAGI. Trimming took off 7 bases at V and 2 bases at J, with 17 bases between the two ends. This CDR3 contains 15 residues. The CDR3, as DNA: TGTGCCAGCACCGAATCAGTTGGGAAAAACTATGGCTACACCTTC. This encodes CASTESVGKNYGYTF.

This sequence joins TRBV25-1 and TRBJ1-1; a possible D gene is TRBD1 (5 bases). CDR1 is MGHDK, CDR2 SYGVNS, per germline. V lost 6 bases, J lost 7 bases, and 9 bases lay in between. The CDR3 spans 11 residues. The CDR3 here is CASSETVEAFF. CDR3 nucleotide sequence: TGTGCCAGCAGCGAGACAGTTGAAGCTTTCTTT.

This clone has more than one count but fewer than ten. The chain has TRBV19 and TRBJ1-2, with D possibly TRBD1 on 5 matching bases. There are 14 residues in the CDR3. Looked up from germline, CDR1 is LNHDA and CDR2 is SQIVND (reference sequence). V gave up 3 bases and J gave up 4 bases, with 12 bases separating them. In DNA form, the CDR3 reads TGTGCCAGTAGTATGTCAGGAGGGACCTATGGCTACACCTTC. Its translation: CASSMSGGTYGYTF.

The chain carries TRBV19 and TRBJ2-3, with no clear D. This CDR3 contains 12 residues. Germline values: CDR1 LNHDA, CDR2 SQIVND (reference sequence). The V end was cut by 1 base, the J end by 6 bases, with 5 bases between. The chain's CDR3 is CASSIGLDTQYF. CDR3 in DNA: TGTGCCAGTAGTATAGGTTTGGATACGCAGTATTTT.

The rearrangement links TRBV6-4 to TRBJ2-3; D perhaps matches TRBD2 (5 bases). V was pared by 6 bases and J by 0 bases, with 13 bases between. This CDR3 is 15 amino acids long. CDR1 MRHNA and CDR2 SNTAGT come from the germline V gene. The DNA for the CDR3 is TGTGCCAGCAGATTAAGCGGCTATAGCACAGATACGCAGTATTTT. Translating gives CASRLSGYSTDTQYF.

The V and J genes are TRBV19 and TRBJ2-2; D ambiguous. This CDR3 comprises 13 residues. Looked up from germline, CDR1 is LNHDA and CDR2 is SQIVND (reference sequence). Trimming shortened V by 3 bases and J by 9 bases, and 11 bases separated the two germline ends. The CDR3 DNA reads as TGTGCCAGTAGTATTTCTGTGGGCCGGGAGCTGTTTTTT. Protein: CASSISVGRELFF.